A single sample is the source of the 28 T cell receptor beta chains below, sequenced in a study of blood T cell repertoires in COVID-19. Generated by immunoSEQ multiplex PCR, the TCRdb table keeps only in-frame clones and is missing some. The sample lists over 130,000 clones; around nine tenths were seen once. The specimen was peripheral blood. The source is a man aged 60-69 years with active or convalescent COVID-19.

The CDR3 spells CASSFPTSVPSYEQYF. DNA for the CDR3: TGTGCCAGCAGTTTCCCAACTAGCGTACCGTCCTACGAGCAGTACTTC. The V gene is TRBV28, the J gene TRBJ2-7; 7 nucleotides align to TRBD2. Per the germline V gene, CDR1 is MDHEN and CDR2 is SYDVKM. This CDR3 comprises 16 residues. The V segment lost 3 bases and the J segment 1 base; nucleotides outside the gene matches: 9. Full variable domain (missing parts from reference TRBV28 and TRBJ2-7): DVKVTQSSRYLVKRTGEKVFLECVQDMDHENMFWYRQDPGLGLRLIYFSYDVKMKEKGDIPEGYSVSREKKERFSLILESASTNQTSMYLCASSFPTSVPSYEQYFGPGTRLTVT.

This rearrangement joins TRBV4-3 to TRBJ2-7, with 8 nucleotides matching TRBD1. V lost 1 base to trimming and J lost 6 bases; unmatched junction nucleotides: 8. This CDR3 contains 15 residues. Per the germline V gene, CDR1 is LGHNA and CDR2 is YSLEER. The CDR3 sequence is CASSQVRTGSGEQYF. The CDR3 DNA reads as TGCGCCAGCAGCCAAGTTAGGACAGGGTCCGGCGAGCAGTACTTC.

The CDR3 nucleotides are TGTGCCAGCAGCGGACGGGCTAGCGGGAGTGGAGGGAGCACCGGGGAGCTGTTTTTT. Translating it yields CASSGRASGSGGSTGELFF. This chain joins TRBV5-5 and TRBJ2-2; TRBD2 matches at 10 bases. CDR3 length: 19 residues. Germline loops: CDR1 SGHKS, CDR2 YYEKEE (reference sequence). Trimming cost V 4 bases and J 4 bases; bases outside gene matches: 16.

This sequence joins TRBV5-1 and TRBJ2-5, with 8 bases identical to TRBD2. The CDR3 covers 15 residues. CDR1 is SGHRS, CDR2 YFSETQ, per germline. V lost 2 bases, J lost 2 bases, and 5 bases stayed unmatched. The CDR3 nucleotides are TGCGCCAGCAGCTTTAGCGGGGAGAGGCAAGAGACCCAGTACTTC. It encodes CASSFSGERQETQYF.

V gene TRBV24-1 combines with J gene TRBJ1-5, with a possible D match to TRBD1 (6 bases). The CDR3 is 14 amino acids. The V and J ends lost 6 bases and 0 bases respectively, with 8 bases between them. CDR1 and CDR2 from the germline V gene are KGHDR and SFDVKD. The CDR3 loop reads CATSPGDSNQPQHF. The CDR3 bases are TGTGCCACCAGTCCAGGGGATAGCAATCAGCCCCAGCATTTT.

The rearrangement uses TRBV6-6 and TRBJ1-6, with D unclear. The CDR3 extends over 14 amino acids. Germline CDR1 is MNHNY and CDR2 is SVGAGI (reference sequence). The V and J ends lost 6 bases and 12 bases respectively, with 18 bases between them. CDR3 coding DNA: TGTGCCAGCAGCCCCCGAGGGTTTGGGGAACCCCTCCACTTT. Protein sequence: CASSPRGFGEPLHF.

This clone was counted a few times. This rearrangement joins TRBV5-1 to TRBJ1-6; weak D call: TRBD1 (6 bases). The CDR3 has 16 residues. Germline CDR1 SGHRS, CDR2 YFSETQ. The V and J ends lost 5 bases and 7 bases respectively, with 19 bases between them. The CDR3: CASSYQGNDRNSPLHF. The CDR3 region has the DNA TGCGCCAGCAGTTATCAGGGGAACGATAGGAATTCACCCCTCCACTTT.

This chain connects TRBV6-1 to TRBJ2-7; tentative D call: TRBD2 (5 bases). CDR1 is MNHNS, CDR2 SASEGT, per germline. The CDR3 spans 13 residues. V was cut by 3 bases and J by 11 bases, with 17 bases left in between. The DNA of the CDR3 is TGTGCCAGCAGTGATCCCGGTACAACGGGAAAGTACTTC. Translating it yields CASSDPGTTGKYF.

This clone was seen only once. The V call is TRBV12-3 or TRBV12-4, the J call TRBJ2-1; the match to TRBD1 covers 7 bases. The trim removed 5 bases at V and 11 bases at J, leaving 3 bases unmatched. The CDR3 spans 11 residues. The CDR3 DNA is TGTGCCAGCAGTGGACAGGACAAGCAGTTCTTC. Translation gives CASSGQDKQFF.

The rearrangement links TRBV12-3 or TRBV12-4 to TRBJ2-2; a weak D match, TRBD1 (6 bases). The CDR3 totals 13 residues. Deletions cut 10 bases from V and 2 bases from J, with 11 bases between. CDR3 protein: CAIQDRNTGELFF. The CDR3 coding sequence is TGTGCCATCCAGGACAGAAACACCGGGGAGCTGTTTTTT.

This chain connects TRBV28 to TRBJ2-5; 16 nucleotides line up with TRBD2. Germline values: CDR1 MDHEN, CDR2 SYDVKM. The CDR3 runs to 20 residues. J gave up 4 bases and V 3 bases, and 14 bases lay outside the gene matches. The CDR3 nucleotides are TGTGCCAGCAGTTTCTCCCCGGGACTAGCGGGAGGGCCTAGGCGAGAGACCCAGTACTTC. Its protein product is CASSFSPGLAGGPRRETQYF.

CDR3 nucleotide sequence: TGTGCCAGCAGTTTATCATCCCAGGGGAATGGCTACACCTTC. It specifies CASSLSSQGNGYTF. The gene calls are TRBV27 and TRBJ1-2; TRBD1 is a possible D gene (6 bases). Trimming cost V 0 bases and J 6 bases, with 11 bases left between them. The CDR3 covers 14 residues. Germline V lookup: CDR1 MNHEY, CDR2 SMNVEV (reference sequence).

This chain uses TRBV6-1 with TRBJ1-4; D ambiguous. Per the germline V gene, CDR1 is MNHNS and CDR2 is SASEGT. The length of the CDR3 is 15 residues. Deletions cut 3 bases from V and 8 bases from J, with 16 bases between. The CDR3 nucleotides read TGTGCCAGCAGTGATCCCCGGGTTTCCTCCGAAAAACTGTTTTTT. Translating gives CASSDPRVSSEKLFF.

This clone was detected only once. V is TRBV18 and J is TRBJ1-5; the match to TRBD1 covers 7 bases. V shed 4 bases, J shed 2 bases, and the junction held 5 bases outside the gene matches. Germline loops: CDR1 KGHSH, CDR2 LQKENI. The CDR3 is made up of 15 amino acids. This CDR3 is CASSRTGDGNQPQHF. As DNA, the CDR3 is TGTGCCAGCTCACGAACAGGGGATGGCAATCAGCCCCAGCATTTT.

The chain couples TRBV2 to TRBJ1-6, with 7 positions matching TRBD1. The CDR3 is 15 residues long. Germline V gene data show CDR1 as SNHLY and CDR2 as FYNNEI. Trimming removed 6 bases from V and 3 bases from J; junction bases left unmatched: 5. DNA for the CDR3: TGTGCCAGCAGGAGGACAGGCAGCTATAATTCACCCCTCCACTTT. Its translation is CASRRTGSYNSPLHF. Supplemented by reference TRBV2 and TRBJ1-6, the full variable domain reads EPEVTQTPSHQVTQMGQEVILRCVPISNHLYFYWYRQILGQKVEFLVSFYNNEISEKSEIFDDQFSVERPDGSNFTLKIRSTKLEDSAMYFCASRRTGSYNSPLHFGNGTRLTVT.

This chain uses TRBV18 with TRBJ2-7; D perhaps matches TRBD2 (7 bases). Germline V gives CDR1 KGHSH, CDR2 LQKENI. The CDR3 covers 15 residues. V was trimmed by 3 bases and J by 5 bases, leaving 17 bases between them. The CDR3 loop reads CASSPSRAGAHEQYF. CDR3 DNA sequence: TGTGCCAGCTCACCCAGTCGCGCGGGGGCCCACGAGCAGTACTTC.

The chain couples TRBV5-1 to TRBJ2-3; D possibly corresponds to TRBD2 (7 bases). Trimming took off 2 bases at V and 2 bases at J, with 12 bases between the two ends. The length of the CDR3 is 15 residues. Germline V gives CDR1 SGHRS, CDR2 YFSETQ. The CDR3: CASSFRGADTDTQYF. The CDR3, as DNA: TGCGCCAGCAGCTTCCGGGGGGCGGACACAGATACGCAGTATTTT.

This chain links TRBV7-9 with TRBJ2-5; 9 bases match TRBD1. The V gene end was trimmed by 0 bases and the J gene end by 5 bases; junction bases not matched to a gene: 4. Per germline, CDR1 SEHNR and CDR2 FQNEAQ (reference sequence). The CDR3 extends over 15 amino acids. In DNA form, the CDR3 reads TGTGCCAGCAGCTTAGCGGGGACAGGGTTTGAGACCCAGTACTTC. This encodes CASSLAGTGFETQYF.

The gene calls are TRBV18 and TRBJ2-7; 14 bases map to TRBD2. Per germline, CDR1 KGHSH and CDR2 LQKENI. J gave up 3 bases and V 3 bases, and 16 bases lay outside the gene matches. The CDR3 length is 20 residues. For the CDR3, the DNA is TGTGCCAGCTCACCCCCGAAGTTCCTAGGGACTAGCGGGGGCCTCTACGAGCAGTACTTC. Encoded protein: CASSPPKFLGTSGGLYEQYF. Using reference TRBV18 and TRBJ2-7 for the parts outside the CDR3, the full variable domain is NAGVMQNPRHLVRRRGQEARLRCSPMKGHSHVYWYRQLPEEGLKFMVYLQKENIIDESGMPKERFSAEFPKEGPSILRIQQVVRGDSAAYFCASSPPKFLGTSGGLYEQYFGPGTRLTVT.

This sequence joins TRBV6-5 and TRBJ1-6; TRBD1 is a possible D gene (5 bases). V lost 0 bases and J 5 bases, leaving 8 bases between the germline ends. The CDR3 covers 15 residues. CDR1 and CDR2 (germline): MNHEY, SVGAGI. The CDR3 spells CASSYSGAHNSPLHF. The CDR3 DNA reads TGTGCCAGCAGTTACTCAGGGGCCCATAATTCACCCCTCCACTTT.

This chain links TRBV11-1 with TRBJ2-1; the D gene is possibly TRBD2 (6 bases). The V gene's germline CDR1 is SGHAT and CDR2 FQDESV (reference sequence). V was clipped by 8 bases and J by 5 bases, with 19 bases between them. This CDR3 comprises 15 residues. CDR3 amino acids: CASRERELNDNEQFF. The DNA for the CDR3 is TGTGCCAGCCGTGAACGGGAGTTGAATGACAATGAGCAGTTCTTC.

This clone was recorded only once. The chain has TRBV5-4 and TRBJ1-5; TRBD1 is a possible D gene (5 bases). Per the germline V gene, CDR1 is SGHNT and CDR2 is YYREEE (reference sequence). The CDR3 covers 15 residues. Trimming removed 1 base from V and 4 bases from J, with 12 bases in between. In DNA form, the CDR3 reads TGTGCCAGCAGCTTGTGGGGGGGAGGGAATCAGCCCCAGCATTTT. It specifies CASSLWGGGNQPQHF.

The rearrangement uses TRBV7-9 and TRBJ2-7; weak D call: TRBD1 (6 bases). With 3 bases removed from V and 0 bases from J, the gap between germline ends came to 6 bases. The CDR3 spans 13 residues. Germline V gene sequence: CDR1 SEHNR, CDR2 FQNEAQ (reference sequence). CDR3 amino acids: CASSLDSSYEQYF. The CDR3 DNA is TGTGCCAGCAGCTTGGACAGCTCCTACGAGCAGTACTTC.

The chain is built from TRBV28 and TRBJ2-7, with D maybe TRBD1 (6 bases). V lost 10 bases and J 5 bases, leaving 18 bases between the germline ends. This CDR3 region has 13 residues. Germline values: CDR1 MDHEN, CDR2 SYDVKM. CDR3 sequence (DNA): TGTGCCATCGGACAGTGGGCAGGGGACGAGCAGTACTTC. It is translated as CAIGQWAGDEQYF. Looking up the rest from reference TRBV28 and TRBJ2-7 gives the full variable domain: DVKVTQSSRYLVKRTGEKVFLECVQDMDHENMFWYRQDPGLGLRLIYFSYDVKMKEKGDIPEGYSVSREKKERFSLILESASTNQTSMYLCAIGQWAGDEQYFGPGTRLTVT.

The V gene is TRBV6-5, the J gene TRBJ2-2, with D perhaps matching TRBD1 (5 bases). CDR1 is MNHEY, CDR2 SVGAGI, per germline. This CDR3 is built from 16 residues. V was shortened by 0 bases and J by 2 bases, with 10 bases between the two germline ends. The CDR3 region has the DNA TGTGCCAGCAGTTACTCGATAGGGGTTAACACCGGGGAGCTGTTTTTT. Amino acids: CASSYSIGVNTGELFF.

This clone appeared a single time. V and J are TRBV18 and TRBJ2-5; possibly TRBD1 for D (5 bases). The CDR3 runs 14 residues. V dropped 2 bases and J dropped 2 bases, with 9 bases sitting between them. Germline-derived CDR1 and CDR2 are KGHSH and LQKENI. CDR3: CASSPFKGQETQYF. In nucleotides, the CDR3 is TGTGCCAGCTCACCATTCAAGGGGCAAGAGACCCAGTACTTC. The variable domain in full, completed from reference TRBV18 and TRBJ2-5, reads NAGVMQNPRHLVRRRGQEARLRCSPMKGHSHVYWYRQLPEEGLKFMVYLQKENIIDESGMPKERFSAEFPKEGPSILRIQQVVRGDSAAYFCASSPFKGQETQYFGPGTRLLVL.

This clone turned up a few times. The chain employs TRBV5-1 and TRBJ2-5; 13 bases are a match to TRBD2. Per germline, CDR1 SGHRS and CDR2 YFSETQ. This CDR3 spans 15 amino acids. V was clipped by 6 bases and J by 5 bases; unmatched bases: 7. CDR3 bases: TGCGCCAGCACACTAGCGGGAGGGCCCGGTGAGACCCAGTACTTC. It yields the protein CASTLAGGPGETQYF.

The rearrangement joins TRBV28 to TRBJ2-1; maybe TRBD2 (6 bases). The CDR3 runs 16 residues. The germline gives CDR1 MDHEN, CDR2 SYDVKM. V lost 5 bases and J lost 0, with 14 bases in between. The CDR3 sequence is CASSPRGSPSYNEQFF. As DNA, the CDR3 is TGTGCCAGCAGTCCCCGGGGGAGTCCCTCCTACAATGAGCAGTTCTTC.